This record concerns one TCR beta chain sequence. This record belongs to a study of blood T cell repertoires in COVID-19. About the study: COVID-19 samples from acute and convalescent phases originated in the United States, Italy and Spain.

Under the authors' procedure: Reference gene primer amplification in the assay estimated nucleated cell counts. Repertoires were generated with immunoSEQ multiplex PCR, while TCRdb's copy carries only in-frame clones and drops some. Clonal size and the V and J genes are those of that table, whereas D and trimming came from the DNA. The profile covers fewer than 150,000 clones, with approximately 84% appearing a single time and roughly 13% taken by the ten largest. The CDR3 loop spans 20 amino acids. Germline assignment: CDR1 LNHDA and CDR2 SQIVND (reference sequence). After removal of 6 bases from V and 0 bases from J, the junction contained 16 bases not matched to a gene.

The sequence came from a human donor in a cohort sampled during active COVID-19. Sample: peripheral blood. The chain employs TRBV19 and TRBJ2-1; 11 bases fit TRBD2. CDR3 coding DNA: TGTGCCAGTAGCCGATCCTTCTCTAGCGGGGGGACCTCCTCCTACAATGAGCAGTTCTTC. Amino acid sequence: CASSRSFSSGGTSSYNEQFF.